This TCR beta chain comes out of a study of Graves' ophthalmopathy and Graves' hyperthyroidism. Study observations and caveats: Among expanded thyroid clonotypes above 0.001 frequency, most also occurred in blood.

As for this clonotype: The target antigen is unknown.

Using RNA transcripts, the TCR beta CDR3 regions were amplified. RT-PCR was first run with HTBI primers, then multiplex PCR in a second round. TCRdb processed the multiplex PCR reads anew with MiXCR; each CDR3 protein has one entry. The sample includes 400,000 or so distinct CDR3 sequences, 15% to 19% of them seen just once. Germline V CDR1 and CDR2: SGHAT, FQNNGV. Losses at the gene ends were 8 bases for V and 6 bases for J; bases not matched to a gene: 9. The CDR3 is made up of 13 amino acids. Hyperthyroidism showing no ophthalmopathy within 18 months of follow-up was stable. Enrolled hyperthyroidism patients had a new diagnosis, a duration under 2 months, and an age of 18 to 65.

This sequence joins TRBV11-2 and TRBJ1-2, with TRBD1 matching 7 bases. The receptor was isolated from a woman between 18 and 29 years old with stable Graves' hyperthyroidism. Sequenced sample: peripheral blood. CDR3 amino acids: CASSGEGANGYTF. Here the CDR3 DNA reads TGTGCCAGCTCTGGGGAGGGGGCGAATGGCTACACCTTC.